This T cell receptor (beta chain) was recorded in a study of PD-1 blockade in classical Hodgkin lymphoma. Study-wide points: Significantly greater TCR diversity emerged by C4D1 in CD4+ cells but not CD8+ cells. Newly diagnosed patients reportedly had lower baseline TCR diversity than healthy donors.

There was relapse after autologous stem cell transplantation in every patient, and there was variation in brentuximab vedotin exposure. Best overall response was complete response, partial response or progressive disease in these relapsed/refractory classical Hodgkin lymphoma patients. Assay: immunoSEQ multiplex PCR; the TCRdb copy retains only in-frame clones and omits some. The sample shows about 40,000 clones, about three quarters of them seen only once. Germline V gene lookup returns CDR1 SNHLY and CDR2 FYNNEI. The CDR3 is made up of 15 amino acids. The J segment lost 1 base and the V segment lost 7 bases, leaving 7 bases of the junction unmatched. This clone has only a few counts. What it binds is unknown.

The origin of this receptor is a human donor with classical Hodgkin lymphoma. The starting material was peripheral blood mononuclear cells (PBMCs), obtained at baseline. V gene TRBV2 combines with J gene TRBJ1-5; 7 nucleotides line up with TRBD1. CDR3 in DNA: TGTGCCAGCAAGGTAGCAGGGGGAAGCAATCAGCCCCAGCATTTT. It encodes CASKVAGGSNQPQHF.